This TCR beta chain appears in the sequencing data of a study of radiation and T cells in renal cell carcinoma. Assay used: immunoSEQ multiplex PCR; TCRdb lists only in-frame clones, some missing. Of 90,000 to 95,000 clones detected, about 79% appear once; the ten largest clones hold around 5.8%. Study results and caveats: Top tumor clonotypes rose in blood 2 weeks post-radiation, then contracted. Baseline intratumoral clonotype presence is unknown without pretreatment biopsies.

Regarding this clone: The antigen is not known.

Indicated time point: baseline pretreatment blood. As for treatment: 15 Gy SBRT to primary tumor, nephrectomy 4 weeks later. The patient's renal cell carcinoma had clear cell pathology. The CDR3 runs 15 residues. V was clipped by 0 bases and J by 8 bases; unmatched bases: 3. Germline assignment: CDR1 SGHAT and CDR2 FQNNGV. The chain carries TRBV11-2 and TRBJ1-4; the match to TRBD1 covers 10 bases. The clonotype comes from a man aged 55-75 years with renal cell carcinoma. Sequencing was performed on blood, taken from a patient whose treatment included radiotherapy and nephrectomy. The CDR3 DNA reads as TGTGCCAGCAGCTTAGATTCGACAGGGGGCGAAAAACTGTTTTTT. Its protein is CASSLDSTGGEKLFF.